This T cell receptor beta chain emerged from a study of blood T cell repertoires in COVID-19. Study details: Researchers got acute and convalescent COVID-19 samples from the United States, Italy and Spain. Sources were T cells, B-cell-depleted T cells, or PBMCs; the material itself was cDNA or gDNA.

How the authors handled the data: For nucleated cells, counts were estimated from reference gene primer amplification. The repertoire was sequenced with immunoSEQ multiplex PCR; TCRdb's copy has only in-frame clones and lacks some. From that table come the V and J calls and clone size; the DNA was used to work out D and trimming. The data show approximately 26,000 clones, roughly 82% seen once. The CDR3 runs to 15 residues. CDR1 and CDR2 (germline): SGDLS, YYNGEE. V lost 0 bases, J lost 1 base, and 8 bases lay in between. The sample was peripheral blood. The gene calls are TRBV9 and TRBJ1-3; D ambiguous. The sequence was collected from a man older than 75 with active or convalescent COVID-19. The CDR3 loop is CASSVESVSGNTIYF. The CDR3 coding sequence is TGTGCCAGCAGCGTAGAGTCAGTATCTGGAAACACCATATATTTT.